One sample yielded the 5 T cell receptor beta chains listed below, sequenced in a study of follicular helper T cells after annual influenza vaccination. Sequencing used immunoSEQ multiplex PCR; TCRdb keeps in-frame clones, though not all of them. The sample yields approximately 10,000 clones, roughly four fifths seen once. Regarding time point: 2013-2014 season, 7 days after vaccination. The sample here was CXCR5- memory CD4+ T cells sorted from blood, taken 7 days after influenza vaccination. The receptors come from an adult who received the influenza vaccine.

This clone was detected only once. The chain is built from TRBV5-6 and TRBJ2-7; weak D call: TRBD1 (8 bases). The CDR3 is 15 amino acids. Germline lookup yields CDR1 SGHDT and CDR2 YYEEEE. The V and J ends lost 4 bases and 1 base respectively, with 15 bases between them. CDR3 bases: TGTGCCAGCAGCCGAAACAGGGGGGGTTCCTACGAGCAGTACTTC. It specifies CASSRNRGGSYEQYF. Full variable domain (missing parts from reference TRBV5-6 and TRBJ2-7): DAGVTQSPTHLIKTRGQQVTLRCSPKSGHDTVSWYQQALGQGPQFIFQYYEEEERQRGNFPDRFSGHQFPNYSSELNVNALLLGDSALYLCASSRNRGGSYEQYFGPGTRLTVT.

The V call is TRBV1, the J call TRBJ2-7; the table's D call, TRBD1, was not checked against the DNA. TRBV1 is a pseudogene. The CDR3 is 15 residues long. CDR3 protein: CTSSQQGPVSYEQYF. The CDR3 DNA reads as TGCACCAGCAGCCAACAGGGGCCGGTCTCCTACGAGCAGTACTTC.

The rearrangement links TRBV5-1 to TRBJ2-1; possible D gene TRBD2, 6 bases. The V end lost 4 bases, the J end lost 4 bases, and 12 bases lay between the germline ends. The CDR3 contains 14 residues. Germline CDR1 is SGHRS and CDR2 is YFSETQ. The CDR3 here is CASSPGTGYNEQFF. Written as DNA, the CDR3 is TGCGCCAGCAGCCCTGGGACTGGATACAATGAGCAGTTCTTC.

This rearrangement joins TRBV7-2 to TRBJ2-4, with D hard to call. Germline V CDR1 and CDR2: SGHTA, FQGNSA. V shed 1 base and J shed 7 bases, with 14 bases lying between them. This CDR3 region has 15 residues. CDR3 protein: CASSLDAPFGNIQYF. CDR3 in DNA: TGTGCCAGCAGCTTAGACGCACCGTTCGGGAACATTCAGTACTTC.

This clone came up a few times. The gene calls are TRBV9 and TRBJ2-1; TRBD2 matches at 8 bases. The CDR3 covers 16 residues. Unmatched junction bases numbered 12, after V lost 4 bases and J lost 6 bases. The V gene's germline CDR1 is SGDLS and CDR2 YYNGEE. CDR3: CASSLRAGGAINEQFF. In nucleotides, the CDR3 is TGTGCCAGCAGCCTCAGAGCCGGGGGGGCCATCAATGAGCAGTTCTTC.